Given below is one T cell receptor (beta chain) in context. This clonotype was detected a few times. Its antigen is unknown. The sample holds no much larger clone one base away, and base qualities are not on file. These data belong to a study of vaccination and CD4 T cells after COVID-19 (dated by TCRdb to between 2022 and 2023). With regard to the full study: Convalescent patients had a positive SARS-CoV-2 result on nasal swab PCR, and of these patients, fewer than ten had mild disease and one had severe disease. The convalescent cohort comprised six males and four females, including two Hispanic individuals, seven Caucasians, two Asians and one multiracial person. Each participant got two doses of either the Pfizer-BioNTech BNT162b2 vaccine (n=8) or the Moderna mRNA-1273 vaccine (n=2). Post-COVID blood samples were collected from convalescent patients a median of around 96 days after diagnosis, with a range of roughly 30 to 161 days. The time from the second vaccine dose to post-vaccine blood sampling had a median of roughly 70 days and ranged from about 14 to 250 days. For a few convalescent patients, samples were collected at an early post-vaccination timepoint (day 14) as well as at a late post-vaccination timepoint (days 161 to 241). The cultures were stimulated with overlapping spike peptide pools from SARS-CoV-2 and from the common cold coronaviruses HCoV-NL63, HCoV-OC43 and HCoV-229E. Control cultures used a CEFX viral epitope pool as positive control, an HIV-1 Nef peptide pool as negative control, or no peptide. In fewer than 12 COVID-19 convalescent patients and several infection-naive healthy vaccine recipients, researchers compared the spike-specific CD4+ TCR repertoire from before mRNA vaccination with the repertoire from after. Overall study outcomes, separate from this receptor: Only a relatively small number of convalescent patients were included in the study, and early timepoints following natural infection were not analyzed. The median count of SARS-CoV-2-reactive clonotypes went up from about 23 after infection to a few dozen after vaccination, although the change was not significant. Among convalescent patients, a median about 90% of the SARS-CoV-2-reactive clones seen after vaccination appeared only after vaccination, which suggests priming specific to the vaccine. Nearly all vaccine-specific clones in convalescent patients (304 of 307) were mono-reactive for SARS-CoV-2 spike rather than cross-reactive with common cold coronaviruses.

Interpreted using the paper, the time point label stands for: late sampling 161 to 241 days after vaccination in three convalescent patients. The meaning of the sample's treatment or condition label: roughly 10-day PBMC culture with coronavirus spike peptide pools or control peptides (ViraFEST assay). To expand antigen-specific T cells with peptide pools and then pick out the expanded clonotypes through TCR sequencing, the study relied on the ViraFEST assay. Positive SARS-CoV-2 PCR tests in the convalescent patients dated from March to December 2020, before Alpha, Beta and Delta variants emerged in the United States. Each well held millions of PBMCs cultured with around 10 ug/ml peptide pools in IMDM containing around 5% human AB serum and about 10 IU/ml IL-2. Half of the culture medium was replaced with fresh IL-2-containing medium on days 3 and 7. CD4+ T cells were isolated after approximately eleven days of culture through negative selection using the EasySep CD4+ T cell isolation kit. PBMCs were separated from whole blood using Ficoll-Paque Plus gradient centrifugation and then either used fresh or cryopreserved at -140C. In general, triplicate wells were set up for every culture condition.

The protocol used for the library was PCR. DNA from cultured CD4+ T cells was subjected to TCR sequencing with the Oncomine TCR Beta short-read assay at the Johns Hopkins FTIC core. The QIAamp micro DNA kit was used to extract genomic DNA from the cultured CD4+ T cells. Oncomine TCR Beta libraries from cultured CD4+ T cells were pooled using unique dual indexes and sequenced on an Illumina iSeq 100. Processing in the source paper ran as follows. Non-productive sequences were filtered out, and CDR3s that did not start with C, did not end with F or W, or were shorter than 7 amino acids were discarded. Antigen-specific clonotypes were identified with the MANAFEST web application by comparing peptide-stimulated wells with reference and other culture wells. An FDR below 0.05, an odds ratio above 5, and a productive frequency above 0.1% in at least two of three replicate wells were required for clones to be considered positive. A clonotype counted as cross-reactive if it showed significant expansion both in the SARS-CoV-2 spike wells and in at least one common cold coronavirus spike condition. Similarity between CDR3 sequences was evaluated in R version 3.6.1 using Levenshtein distances (stringdist) and unrooted phylogenetic trees (ape). TCRdb ran its own pipeline on the public reads, namely fastp trimming at Q25 and MiXCR clone calling, and kept in-frame beta chains. Rows with one shared CDR3 protein collapse into an entry with the most common genes and DNA. These V and J calls rely on TCRdb rather than the paper's analysis. Present in this sample are about 24,000 distinct CDR3 sequences, roughly 40% of which were seen just once. The biggest ten clones account for 4.1% of the sample.

Via the germline V gene (reference sequence), CDR1 is LNHNV and CDR2 YYDKDF. Taken from cysteine to phenylalanine, the CDR3 has 16 residues. The entry retains the CDR3 DNA only, 48 bases that are in frame from base 1. Unmatched junction bases come to 10, with V trimmed by 5 bases and J by 3 bases. This TCR came from a human donor who had recovered from COVID-19. The sample in question was CD4+ T cells from blood, cultured in vitro, obtained about 7 months after SARS-CoV-2 vaccination. The chain couples TRBV15 to TRBJ2-3; 8 central bases correspond to TRBD2. The DNA reads TGTGCCACCAGCCTGCCGGGTAGCGGGATAACAGATACGCAGTATTTT. This translates into CATSLPGSGITDTQYF.